A single sample is the source of the 12 T cell receptor beta chains below, sequenced in a study of blood T cell repertoires in COVID-19. TCRdb keeps only in-frame clones here, not all; method: immunoSEQ multiplex PCR. The sample contains a few hundred thousand clones, 65% to 85% of which appear only once. The source material was peripheral blood. The origin of the receptors is a woman in her 30s who had recovered from COVID-19.

CDR3 loop: CSAGRRISTDTQYF. The CDR3 DNA follows: TGCAGCGCTGGCCGGAGAATCAGCACAGATACGCAGTATTTT. This sequence joins TRBV29-1 and TRBJ2-3; D is ambiguous. The CDR3 is made up of 14 amino acids. V was clipped by 7 bases and J by 0 bases, with 14 bases between them. CDR1 and CDR2 from the germline V gene are SQVTM and ANQGSEA.

The chain combines TRBV6-4 with TRBJ1-6; D not certain. Germline V gene lookup returns CDR1 MRHNA and CDR2 SNTAGT. The CDR3 is 13 residues long. V gave up 6 bases and J gave up 6 bases, with 9 bases separating them. The CDR3: CASRERANSPLHF. The CDR3 bases are TGTGCCAGCAGGGAGAGGGCTAATTCACCCCTCCACTTT.

The V and J genes are TRBV6-5 and TRBJ2-1; TRBD1 might be the D (5 bases). V was pared by 5 bases and J by 2 bases, with 13 bases between. The V gene's germline CDR1 is MNHEY and CDR2 SVGAGI. The CDR3 totals 15 residues. As DNA, the CDR3 is TGTGCCAGCAGTCGGGCAGGGTCCCCCTACAATGAGCAGTTCTTC. This sequence encodes CASSRAGSPYNEQFF.

This clone was observed a few times. CDR3 protein: CASSPRLAGINEQYF. The CDR3, as DNA: TGCGCCAGCAGCCCCCGACTAGCGGGAATCAACGAGCAGTACTTC. This chain links TRBV10-1 with TRBJ2-7; 11 bases match TRBD2. With 6 bases clipped from V and 5 bases from J, the junction kept 9 bases outside the gene matches. The length of the CDR3 is 15 residues. Germline values: CDR1 WNHNN, CDR2 SYGVQD (reference sequence).

The chain recombines TRBV19 with TRBJ2-2, with 7 bases that match TRBD1. The CDR3 runs 14 residues. The germline V gene has CDR1 LNHDA and CDR2 SQIVND (reference sequence). J gave up 6 bases and V 7 bases, and 8 bases lay outside the gene matches. Written as DNA, the CDR3 is TGTGCCAGTAATCGACAGGGTAATGCCGGGGAGCTGTTTTTT. Protein sequence: CASNRQGNAGELFF.

The J gene is TRBJ2-3, the V gene TRBV29-1; possible D gene TRBD2, 6 bases. The CDR3 covers 13 residues. V was cut by 3 bases and J by 5 bases, with 12 bases left in between. Germline V gene lookup returns CDR1 SQVTM and CDR2 ANQGSEA. The CDR3 region is CSVEILGGDTQYF. The CDR3 nucleotides read TGCAGCGTTGAGATTTTGGGAGGAGATACGCAGTATTTT.

The chain couples TRBV6-5 to TRBJ1-1; TRBD1 matches 8 bases. Germline trimming cut 8 bases from V and 5 bases from J; bases unmatched to any gene: 4. CDR1 is MNHEY, CDR2 SVGAGI, per germline. The CDR3 runs to 12 residues. As DNA, the CDR3 is TGTGCCAGCCAGGGGGCGCTGACTGAAGCTTTCTTT. The encoded protein is CASQGALTEAFF.

CDR3: CATSDPSTGADTQYF. CDR3 nucleotides: TGTGCCACCAGTGACCCGTCGACAGGGGCAGATACGCAGTATTTT. The rearrangement uses TRBV24-1 and TRBJ2-3, with TRBD1 matching over 8 bases. Germline V gene data show CDR1 as KGHDR and CDR2 as SFDVKD. The junction had 6 bases not matched to a gene; V was cut back by 4 bases and J by 4 bases. This CDR3 has 15 residues.

The rearrangement joins TRBV19 to TRBJ2-7; D unresolved. CDR1 LNHDA and CDR2 SQIVND come from the germline V gene (reference sequence). V lost 3 bases and J 0 bases, leaving 6 bases between the germline ends. The CDR3 runs 13 residues. In DNA, the CDR3 is TGTGCCAGTAGTATTGACACCTCCTACGAGCAGTACTTC. Residues: CASSIDTSYEQYF.

The V and J genes are TRBV13 and TRBJ2-1, with 11 positions matching TRBD2. This CDR3 has 17 amino acids. Germline values: CDR1 PRHDT, CDR2 FYEKMQ (reference sequence). V lost 4 bases and J lost 3; bases outside the gene matches: 8. The DNA of the CDR3 is TGTGCCAGCAGCTCCACACGTGGGACTAGCGGCTACAATGAGCAGTTCTTC. Encoded protein: CASSSTRGTSGYNEQFF.

The chain employs TRBV4-1 and TRBJ1-1; D call uncertain. This CDR3 region has 14 residues. Trimming left V 1 base short and J 6 bases short, with 12 bases between. The V gene's germline CDR1 is MGHRA and CDR2 YSYEKL. The CDR3 region is CASSQVSRLAEAFF. The CDR3 region has the DNA TGCGCCAGCAGCCAAGTGAGCCGGTTAGCTGAAGCTTTCTTT.

The V and J genes are TRBV24-1 and TRBJ2-3, with a possible D match to TRBD1 (5 bases). The CDR3 is 15 amino acids. Between the trimmed V and J ends, which lost 3 bases and 0 bases, there was a span of 9 bases. The germline CDR1 and CDR2 sequences are KGHDR and SFDVKD. The CDR3 region has the DNA TGTGCCACCAGTGATCAAAGGGGCAGCACAGATACGCAGTATTTT. Translating gives CATSDQRGSTDTQYF.